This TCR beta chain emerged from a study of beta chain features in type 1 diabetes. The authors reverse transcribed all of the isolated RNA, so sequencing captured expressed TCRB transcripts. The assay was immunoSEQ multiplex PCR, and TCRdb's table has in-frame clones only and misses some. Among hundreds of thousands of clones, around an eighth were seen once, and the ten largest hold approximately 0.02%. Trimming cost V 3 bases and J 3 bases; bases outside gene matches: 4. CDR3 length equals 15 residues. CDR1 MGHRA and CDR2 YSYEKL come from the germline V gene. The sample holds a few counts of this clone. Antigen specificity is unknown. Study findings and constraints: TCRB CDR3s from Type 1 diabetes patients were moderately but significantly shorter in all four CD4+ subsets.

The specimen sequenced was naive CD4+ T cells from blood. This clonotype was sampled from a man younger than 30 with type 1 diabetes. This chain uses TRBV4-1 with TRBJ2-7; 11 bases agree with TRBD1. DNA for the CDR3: TGCGCCAGCAGCCATGGACAGGGGGCAATCTACGAGCAGTACTTC. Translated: CASSHGQGAIYEQYF.